This TCR beta chain emerged from a study of blood T cell repertoires in COVID-19. As for the study in general: The origin of the acute and convalescent COVID-19 samples was the United States, Italy and Spain. In each case, the material was cDNA or gDNA derived from T cells, B-cell-depleted T cells, or PBMCs.

One Seattle source followed patients from active infection through their disease course. J gave up 3 bases and V 1 base, and 13 bases lay outside the gene matches. The CDR3 extends over 18 amino acids. Germline V gene data show CDR1 as LNHNV and CDR2 as YYDKDF (reference sequence). Assay: immunoSEQ multiplex PCR; the TCRdb copy retains only in-frame clones and omits some. The sample holds more than 200,000 clones, 75% to 90% seen once. This receptor was taken from an elderly woman with COVID-19, enrolled during active disease. Sequenced material: peripheral blood. V is TRBV15 and J is TRBJ2-3; 7 bases map to TRBD2. The CDR3 DNA follows: TGTGCCACCAGCAGAGGGCAAGCGGGGAACCCGGGTACAGATACGCAGTATTTT. Translation gives CATSRGQAGNPGTDTQYF. The full variable domain, rest sourced from reference TRBV15 and TRBJ2-3, is DAMVIQNPRYQVTQFGKPVTLSCSQTLNHNVMYWYQQKSSQAPKLLFHYYDKDFNNEADTPDNFQSRRPNTSFCFLDIRSPGLGDTAMYLCATSRGQAGNPGTDTQYFGPGTRLTVL.